This T cell receptor beta chain stems from a study of T cells in Graves' hyperthyroidism and ophthalmopathy. Amplification of TCR beta CDR3 regions was performed using RNA transcripts as template. The HTBI set primed first-round TCR CDR3 RT-PCR. MiXCR, applied by TCRdb to the multiplex PCR reads, yields one record per CDR3 protein. The repertoire holds roughly 750,000 distinct CDR3 sequences, about a sixth seen once, with around 7.7% in the top ten. This clonotype came up many times. Trimming stripped 2 bases from V and 0 bases from J, with 9 bases between. Looked up from germline, CDR1 is SGDLS and CDR2 is YYNGEE. The CDR3 covers 14 residues. Absence of ophthalmopathy progression within 18 months defined stable Graves' hyperthyroidism.

The chain employs TRBV9 and TRBJ2-7, with unresolved D. The sequence was obtained from a man aged 18-30 years with Graves' hyperthyroidism. The sample taken for sequencing was blood. The CDR3 here is CASSVSWNSYEQYF. The DNA for the CDR3 is TGTGCCAGCAGCGTTTCGTGGAACTCCTACGAGCAGTACTTC.